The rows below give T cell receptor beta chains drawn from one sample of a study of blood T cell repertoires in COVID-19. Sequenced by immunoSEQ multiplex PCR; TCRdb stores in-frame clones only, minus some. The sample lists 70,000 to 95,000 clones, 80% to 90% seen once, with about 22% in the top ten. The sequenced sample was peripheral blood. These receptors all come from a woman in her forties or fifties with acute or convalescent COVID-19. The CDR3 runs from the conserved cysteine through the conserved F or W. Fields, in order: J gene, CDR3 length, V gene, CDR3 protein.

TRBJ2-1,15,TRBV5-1,CASSFAQGAFGEQFF
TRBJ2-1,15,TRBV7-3,CASSSGGRAYNEQFF
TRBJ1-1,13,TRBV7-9,CASSFQGQTEAFF
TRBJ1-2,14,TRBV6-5,CASGRAGFSYGYTF
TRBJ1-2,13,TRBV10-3,CAISEQQFYGYTF
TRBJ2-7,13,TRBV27,CASSRTDSYEQYF
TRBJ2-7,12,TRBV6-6,CASSLGGYEQYF
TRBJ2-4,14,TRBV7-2,CASSSGPGVNIQYF
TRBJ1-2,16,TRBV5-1,CASSPGTYLSKYGYTF
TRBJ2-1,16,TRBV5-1,CASSSGRGGFYNEQFF
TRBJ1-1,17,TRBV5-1,CASSSHPGQRMNTEAFF
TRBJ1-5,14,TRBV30,CAWRRTGGDQPQHF
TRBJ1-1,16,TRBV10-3,CAISDYQQGAQTEAFF
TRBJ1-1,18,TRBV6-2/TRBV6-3,CASSYTTPRGGKNTEAFF
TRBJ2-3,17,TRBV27,CASSLGVGQGGSDTQYF
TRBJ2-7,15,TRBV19,CASTPSTGGIYEQYF
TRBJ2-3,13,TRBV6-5,CASKRDNLNTQYF
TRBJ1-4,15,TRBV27,CASSLWGTGNEKLFF
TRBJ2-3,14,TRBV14,CASSQGLFTDTQYF
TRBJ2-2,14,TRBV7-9,CASSWDRKTGELFF
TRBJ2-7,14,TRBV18,CASSVSPPAYEQYF
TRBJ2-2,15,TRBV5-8,CASSLSLTGTGELFF
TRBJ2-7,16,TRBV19,CASSKNSGLSSYEQYF
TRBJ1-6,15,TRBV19,CASSPGGVPNSPLHF
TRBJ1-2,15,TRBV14,CASSLIGRGPEGYTF
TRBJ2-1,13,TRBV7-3,CASSLSGGNEQFF
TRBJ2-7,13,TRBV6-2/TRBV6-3,CASSHRERGEQYF
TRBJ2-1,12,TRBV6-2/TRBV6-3,CASSPPVDEQFF
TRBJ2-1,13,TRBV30,CAWSVANYNEQFF
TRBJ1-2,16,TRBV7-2,CASSLAGTGGLYGYTF
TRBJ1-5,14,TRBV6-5,CASKGQGSGQPQHF
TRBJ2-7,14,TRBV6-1,CASSEMRYRGEQYF
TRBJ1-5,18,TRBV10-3,CAISLSFQGILPNQPQHF
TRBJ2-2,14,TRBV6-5,CASSYWDRAGGLFF
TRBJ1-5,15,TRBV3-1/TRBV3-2,CASSQAQGANQPQHF
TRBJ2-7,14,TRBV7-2,CASSPGRGKREQYF
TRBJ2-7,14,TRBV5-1,CASSWRTGDHEQYF
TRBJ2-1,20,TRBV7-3,CASSPISRTSGASSYNEQFF
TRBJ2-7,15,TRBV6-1,CASSEAWDSSYEQYF
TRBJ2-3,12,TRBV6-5,CASSRASDTQYF
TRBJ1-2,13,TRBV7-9,CASSSQMSYGYTF